This note documents a single T cell receptor beta chain sequence. Its antigen specificity is not known. No base-level quality is on record; no much larger clone is a single base apart. This sample is drawn from a study of cytomegalovirus exposure and HLA in healthy donors (dated by TCRdb to about 2017). General notes on the study: An earlier analysis of fewer than 750 of the donors reported 276 Gb of sequence data and 117 million unique TCR beta sequences obtained from roughly 180 million T cells. Rather than drawing on any new phenotypic data, the later analysis identified candidate immune exposures from TCR beta sequences and the way those sequences occurred across donors. Along with the roughly 710-subject first cohort, a separate validation cohort of about 110 different subjects was used. Roughly 5 DR-DQ haplotypes were handled as single units for association and clustering because linkage in the cohort was strong. In a later genetic analysis, genome-wide SNP genotypes for about three fifths of the roughly 670 donors were used, and that subset was treated as a discovery cohort. Donor age, sex, ethnicity and CMV serostatus were collected together with the repertoire data. Typing coverage varied by locus: roughly 629-630 donors for A, B, C, DRB1 and DQB1; about 520 for DQA1; more than 600 for DPA1; 400 to 480 for DPB1. To study patterns of TCR occurrence, a later analysis re-analyzed previously published TCR beta repertoires from under 750 donors and added high-resolution HLA genotyping. On average, 235,054 unique TCR beta nucleotide sequences were sequenced per donor among a few hundred genotyped donors of the cohort, with about 17% of those sequences being non-productive. Of the approximately 400 genotyped donors, about 80% fell in the genetic ancestry cluster associated with self-reported Caucasian donors. Class I and class II HLA loci were covered by the typing at four-digit resolution. To predict cytomegalovirus infection status, the study brought together high-throughput TCR immunosequencing, statistical association of individual TCRs with disease status, and machine learning. All discovery cohort repertoires had been generated using a single sequencing platform. The study used immunosequencing to profile the T cell repertoires of 666 subjects and linked those repertoires to cytomegalovirus serostatus. The study aimed to test whether cataloging public T cell receptors could reveal signatures of past pathogen exposure. To decide whether each TCR beta V gene segment behaved as functional or pseudogenic, an earlier analysis of over 500 of the donors relied on high-throughput TCR beta sequencing. Roughly 300 gigabases of sequencing data and 70 million to 100 million unique TCR sequences made up an early release that covered 500 to 650 HLA-typed donors. Points the paper makes about the study in general: While some public TCRs were present in many individuals, most TCR sequences turned up only very rarely across donors. In an earlier analysis of fewer than 750 of the donors, most TCR beta V segments were observed in productive rearrangements about 87% or about 30% of the time, broadly matching IMGT annotations. Roughly uniform sequencing depth across donors was assumed in presence/absence analyses, although this assumption may not hold. The 87-base-pair reads could not distinguish some IMGT-functional V segments, including TRBV6-2 and TRBV6-3, so those segments were excluded. Most CMV-associated TCR beta chains appeared to be HLA-restricted in a later analysis, and the HLA associations seemed to be driven largely by CMV exposure. According to a later analysis, TCR association rates differed among HLA loci, with DRB1 alleles showing the most associated TCRs and HLA-C alleles showing the fewest. A few of the identified cytomegalovirus-associated TCR beta chains were confirmed in vitro to be specific for cytomegalovirus antigens. In a later genetic analysis, fewer N-insertions in productive TCRs were reported among donors in an Asian-associated ancestry cluster than the roughly 640-donor mean. Because HLA typing was unavailable for some donors at each locus, only the typed subset was used in association tests. A further reported finding was that TCR beta sequences accurately predicted the HLA-A and HLA-B alleles for most subjects in the first cohort. In a later analysis, 15,000 to 20,000 TCR beta sequences were associated with specific HLA alleles at a false discovery rate of 0.05. Several of the top co-occurrence clusters appeared to be linked to parvovirus B19, influenza, CMV and Epstein-Barr virus, according to a later analysis. Only TCR beta chains were sequenced in this cohort, and the absence of alpha or paired-chain data limited detectable features. A group of highly shared sequence variants was considered likely to be a technical artifact of the sequencing pipeline. Because counts were too low, roughly 18 rarely observed V segments, including chromosome 9 orphons, were left out of the earlier analysis of some 600 of the donors. Compared with equally common non-associated chains, HLA-associated TCR beta chains in a later analysis were more clonally expanded and had lower generation probabilities. The study listed 150 to 200 TCR beta chains as associated with cytomegalovirus. The only immune exposure information available for the cohort was CMV serostatus. Correlated functional status among segregating V segments might reflect linkage disequilibrium, but an unknown experimental factor could not be ruled out. The authors suggested that the approach could potentially be extended to other disease states and immunological phenotypes. The classifier was reported to diagnose cytomegalovirus status with high specificity and sensitivity in both the original cohort and the validation cohort. An association between a missense DCLRE1C variant and V-gene and J-gene trimming of TCR beta chains was found in a later genetic analysis and replicated in an independent cohort. Strong co-occurrence of HLA alleles, especially DR and DQ, made assigning TCR associations to individual alleles difficult.

The cohort comprised fewer than 700 healthy bone marrow donors. At the time of sampling, every cohort member was nominally healthy, though immune exposures that went unrecorded were likely present. The donor tested CMV seropositive and was one of the 289 seropositive cohort members. A peripheral blood sample was provided by each donor, and peripheral blood mononuclear cells were used for TCR beta sequencing. The Qiagen DNeasy Blood Extraction Kit was used to extract genomic DNA from the blood cell samples. Trimming at the junction amounts to 3 bases on V and 1 base on J, and the germline ends lie 8 bases apart. Including cysteine and phenylalanine, the CDR3 has 14 amino acids. The read is trimmed to its CDR3 DNA, 42 bases read in frame from base 1. CDR1 is given as MGHDK and CDR2 as SYGVNS, both from the germline V gene. Library prep was done by the immunoSEQ multiplex PCR assay. The multiplex PCR relied on a mix of 60 forward primers for TCR Vbeta segments and 13 reverse primers for TCR Jbeta segments. The CDR3 region of rearranged TCR beta genes was amplified from genomic DNA with a multiplex PCR assay. Amplified TCR beta libraries were sequenced as 87-base-pair reads on the Illumina HiSeq System. For the original study's pipeline: A later analysis tallied 75 million to 95 million unique TCR beta chains across the 700 or so repertoires, and about 12 million of those chains were shared by two or more donors. A nearest-neighbor algorithm error-corrected the raw reads and collapsed the reads into unique sequences, merging closely related sequences to remove PCR and sequencing errors. Alignment of CDR3 sequences to IMGT reference sequences was used to assign V, D and J gene segments. For a sequence to be retained, a match of at least six nucleotides was required to both a V gene segment and a J gene segment. Rearrangements were called productive when the CDR3 lacked stop codons and stayed in frame with V and J; all others were non-productive. CDR3 was defined according to IMGT convention as the region running from the second conserved V-encoded cysteine to the conserved J-encoded phenylalanine. Sequences without an unambiguous match to a single V gene segment were excluded from the earlier analysis of 450 to 650 of the donors. An earlier analysis of roughly 590 of the donors called V segments functional above 56.7% productive rearrangements and segregating when the between-donor standard deviation exceeded 5%. A statistical classification framework was built for diagnosing cytomegalovirus status from the catalog of TCR beta chain sequences. V and J gene assignment, in a later analysis, came from comparing TCR nucleotide sequences with IMGT/GENE-DB human TR gene sequences. In a later analysis, CDR3 sequences and most-parsimonious VDJ recombination scenarios were assigned using the TCRdist pipeline. In a later analysis, each TCR beta chain was defined by its CDR3 amino acid sequence together with its V-gene family, and reads lacking a unique V-gene family were excluded. In a later analysis, 450 to 600 highly shared, low-generation-probability nucleotide sequences were removed to address suspected cross-contamination and a sequencing artifact. A later analysis calculated a clonal expansion index for each public chain from normalized within-repertoire ranks of inferred template counts. A later analysis computed generation probabilities with a VDJ recombination model fitted to out-of-frame rearrangements, and checked the results against IGoR. In a later analysis, TCR-TCR, TCR-HLA and TCR-CMV co-occurrence was scored with hypergeometric tests, and a repertoire-size bias correction was applied to TCR pairs. A later analysis estimated false discovery rates by permuting HLA or CMV assignments 20 times. In a later analysis, co-occurring TCRs were grouped using DBSCAN, and TCRdist sequence similarity was added for clustering within HLA-allele-positive subsets. For co-occurrence clustering, repertoires with fewer than 30,000 or more than 120,000 public chains were excluded, along with four to six repertoires with anomalous nucleotide sharing. TCRdb provides this immuneACCESS table in a form limited to in-frame rearrangements. Some clones are lacking; in checked studies, under half of them reflect an unresolved V gene, and why the rest are absent is not known. That table furnishes V, J and clone size, whereas the DNA furnished D and trimming. In all, the sample holds about 140,000 clones, and 65% to 70% of those were seen once. In total, the top ten clones hold over 9.5% of the sample.

Sequenced: PBMCs. The chain is assembled from TRBV25-1 and TRBJ2-3; TRBD1 is possibly the D segment (6 matching bases). The TCR sequence derives from a man aged 25 to 45 in good health and CMV-seropositive. Read as DNA, the sequence is TGTGCCAGCAGTGATTACAGGGGCACAGATACGCAGTATTTT. Protein translation: CASSDYRGTDTQYF.